The 8 T cell receptor beta chains given below trace back to one sample, sequenced in a study of T cell responses to AZD1222 COVID-19 vaccine. Repertoires were generated with immunoSEQ multiplex PCR, while TCRdb's copy carries only in-frame clones and drops some. This sample yields over 100,000 clones, of which around 86% are seen a single time; around 5.9% belongs to the top ten. The source material was peripheral blood, sampled on day 0 of AZD1222 vaccination. These receptors were taken from an adult in good health.

The rearrangement uses TRBV6-4 and TRBJ1-5, with no clear D. V was pared by 3 bases and J by 7 bases, with 10 bases between. Germline loops: CDR1 MRHNA, CDR2 SNTAGT. The CDR3 length is 13 residues. CDR3 amino acids: CASSEWPGQPQHF. CDR3 DNA sequence: TGTGCCAGCAGTGAGTGGCCCGGGCAGCCCCAGCATTTT.

In the case of this clone: The same CDR3 also results from other DNA sequences found in this sample. The genes are TRBV18 and TRBJ2-7; TRBD1 might be the D (5 bases). V lost 2 bases and J lost 3, with 5 bases in between. Germline loops: CDR1 KGHSH, CDR2 LQKENI. The CDR3 is 12 residues long. The CDR3: CASSPDSYEQYF. CDR3 bases: TGTGCCAGCTCACCAGACAGCTACGAGCAGTACTTC.

The V and J genes are TRBV4-1 and TRBJ1-2; a possible D gene is TRBD1 (6 bases). Germline V lookup: CDR1 MGHRA, CDR2 YSYEKL. Trimming cost V 1 base and J 3 bases, with 18 bases left between them. The CDR3 extends over 17 amino acids. CDR3 amino acids: CASSQGGREGGYYGYTF. CDR3 in DNA: TGCGCCAGCAGCCAAGGGGGGCGGGAAGGAGGTTACTATGGCTACACCTTC.

The chain is built from TRBV19 and TRBJ2-7; 9 bases align to TRBD1. The CDR3 loop spans 15 amino acids. Germline CDR1 and CDR2: LNHDA and SQIVND (reference sequence). V dropped 1 base and J dropped 3; count of bases not matched to a gene: 4. CDR3 region: CASSIGGTGNYEQYF. The CDR3 DNA reads TGTGCCAGTAGTATAGGCGGGACAGGGAACTACGAGCAGTACTTC.

The chain combines TRBV6-1 with TRBJ2-7; D is unresolved. The germline V and J ends were trimmed by 5 bases and 2 bases, with 16 bases remaining between them. CDR1 is MNHNS and CDR2 is SASEGT in the germline V gene. The CDR3 loop spans 15 amino acids. CDR3 amino acids: CASSFPLKSPYEQYF. The CDR3 nucleotides are TGTGCCAGCAGTTTCCCACTAAAAAGCCCCTACGAGCAGTACTTC.

This chain joins TRBV5-6 and TRBJ1-2; possibly TRBD1 for D (6 bases). The V gene lost 0 bases and the J gene lost 8 bases, with 11 bases spanning the gap. The CDR3 length is 13 residues. Looked up from germline, CDR1 is SGHDT and CDR2 is YYEEEE. The CDR3 region is CASSLAGGDGYTF. CDR3 coding DNA: TGTGCCAGCAGCTTGGCCGGGGGCGACGGCTACACCTTC.

The chain employs TRBV7-9 and TRBJ2-1; TRBD2 agrees at 7 bases. CDR3 length: 14 amino acids. Germline CDR1 reads SEHNR; CDR2 reads FQNEAQ (reference sequence). With 1 base clipped from V and 8 bases from J, the junction kept 5 bases outside the gene matches. CDR3 protein: CASSLVLGGDEQFF. In DNA form, the CDR3 reads TGTGCCAGCAGCTTAGTGCTGGGGGGGGATGAGCAGTTCTTC.

The CDR3 DNA reads as TGTGCCATCAGTGAGGGACAGGGGCATTCACCCCTCCACTTT. It is translated as CAISEGQGHSPLHF. The V gene is TRBV10-3, the J gene TRBJ1-6; TRBD1 matches 9 bases. CDR1 and CDR2 (germline): ENHRY, SYGVKD. Trimming at V came to 2 bases and at J to 8 bases, leaving 1 base not matched to a gene. The CDR3 contains 14 residues.